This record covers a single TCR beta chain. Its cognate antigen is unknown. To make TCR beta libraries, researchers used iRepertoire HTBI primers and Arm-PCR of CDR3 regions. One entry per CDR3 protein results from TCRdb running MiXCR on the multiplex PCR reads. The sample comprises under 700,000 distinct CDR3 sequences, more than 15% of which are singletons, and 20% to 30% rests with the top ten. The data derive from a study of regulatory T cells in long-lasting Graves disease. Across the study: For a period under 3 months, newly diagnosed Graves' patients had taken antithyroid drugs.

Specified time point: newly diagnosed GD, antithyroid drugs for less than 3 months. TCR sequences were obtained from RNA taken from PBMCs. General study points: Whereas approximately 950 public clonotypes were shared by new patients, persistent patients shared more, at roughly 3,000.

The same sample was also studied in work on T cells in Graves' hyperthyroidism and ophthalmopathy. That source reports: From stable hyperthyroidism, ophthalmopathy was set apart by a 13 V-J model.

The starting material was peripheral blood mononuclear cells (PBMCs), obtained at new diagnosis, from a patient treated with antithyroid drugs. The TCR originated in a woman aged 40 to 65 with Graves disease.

Written as DNA, the CDR3 is TGTGCCATCAGTGGTTCCGGGACAGGGGGCTCAGAAGCTTTCTTT. Protein: CAISGSGTGGSEAFF. The gene calls are TRBV10-3 and TRBJ1-1; 12 bases fit TRBD1. CDR3 length: 15 amino acids. V was clipped by 4 bases and J by 8 bases; unmatched bases: 8. Germline V gene lookup returns CDR1 ENHRY and CDR2 SYGVKD.